The sequence of this T cell receptor beta chain was determined in a study of T cells after posttransplantation cyclophosphamide. CDR1 and CDR2 (germline): MNHEY, SMNVEV (reference sequence). Trimming removed 8 bases at V and 1 base at J, with 15 bases between. The length of the CDR3 is 15 residues. This clone was counted a few times. Possible read error: a much larger clone is one base away. Libraries were prepared by immunoSEQ multiplex PCR; TCRdb keeps only in-frame clonotypes and omits some of them. The data show tens of thousands of clones, with none appearing a single time. This receptor was taken from a woman aged 45-60 years in good health and a related stem cell transplant donor. The chain couples TRBV27 to TRBJ1-5; possible D gene TRBD1, 6 bases. The sequencing input was PBMCs. The CDR3 bases are TGTGCCAGCGGTGTAACCACAGGGAGCAATCAGCCCCAGCATTTT. This gives the protein CASGVTTGSNQPQHF.